These 29 T cell receptor beta chains came from one sample sequenced in a study of blood T cell repertoires in COVID-19. The method was immunoSEQ multiplex PCR; TCRdb's version includes in-frame clones alone and lacks a portion of them. The sample includes 200,000 or so clones, around 80% of them seen just once. The sequenced sample consisted of peripheral blood. The receptors were gathered from a human donor with acute or convalescent COVID-19. The donor label of this sample is uncertain.

A few counts support this clone. This chain joins TRBV2 and TRBJ1-4; TRBD1 matches 10 bases. Looked up from germline, CDR1 is SNHLY and CDR2 is FYNNEI. The CDR3 totals 13 residues. V gave up 9 bases and J gave up 6 bases; unmatched junction bases: 4. CDR3 sequence: CASPGTGDEKLFF. The CDR3 bases are TGTGCCAGTCCCGGGACAGGGGATGAAAAACTGTTTTTT.

The chain carries TRBV6-1 and TRBJ2-4; maybe TRBD2 (5 bases). This CDR3 region has 15 residues. Germline lookup yields CDR1 MNHNS and CDR2 SASEGT. Trimming shortened V by 3 bases and J by 10 bases, and 19 bases separated the two germline ends. CDR3 nucleotide sequence: TGTGCCAGCAGTGATTACTTCTCCGGGGTCGGGATTCAGTACTTC. Translating it yields CASSDYFSGVGIQYF.

This sequence joins TRBV29-1 and TRBJ2-3; TRBD1 might be the D (6 bases). V lost 6 bases to trimming and J lost 2 bases, with 24 bases between them. CDR1 and CDR2 from the germline V gene are SQVTM and ANQGSEA. This CDR3 is built from 17 residues. The CDR3 loop reads CSVTSTLVTGNTDTQYF. The CDR3 coding sequence is TGCAGCGTGACCTCCACCCTGGTTACAGGGAACACAGATACGCAGTATTTT.

Worth noting for this clone: Relative to the germline gene, one junction end is altered; a read error may explain this. The V and J genes are TRBV12-5 and TRBJ2-2; the match to TRBD2 covers 10 bases. The CDR3 is 15 amino acids. Looked up from germline, CDR1 is LGHNT and CDR2 is FRNRAP. CDR3 nucleotide sequence: TGCCTTCAGGGCCTAGCGGGAGAGAACACCGGGGAGCTGTTTTTT. Its protein product is CLQGLAGENTGELFF.

The chain employs TRBV5-1 and TRBJ2-5; 10 bases match TRBD2. CDR1 is SGHRS, CDR2 YFSETQ, per germline. After removal of 0 bases from V and 2 bases from J, the junction contained 10 bases not matched to a gene. The CDR3 length is 18 residues. The CDR3 region is CASSLAHGTSVGQETQYF. The CDR3 DNA follows: TGCGCCAGCAGCTTGGCCCATGGGACTAGCGTAGGGCAAGAGACCCAGTACTTC.

The V gene is TRBV4-2, the J gene TRBJ2-1; 11 bases map to TRBD2. Germline V gene lookup returns CDR1 LGHNA and CDR2 YNFKEQ. The CDR3 loop spans 14 amino acids. The trim removed 4 bases at V and 7 bases at J, leaving 3 bases unmatched. In DNA form, the CDR3 reads TGTGCCAGCAGCCGGACTAGCGGGCCAAATGAGCAGTTCTTC. Translation: CASSRTSGPNEQFF.

V gene TRBV19 combines with J gene TRBJ1-6, with 7 bases aligning to TRBD1. Germline V gene sequence: CDR1 LNHDA, CDR2 SQIVND (reference sequence). Trimming took 6 bases from V and 5 from J; bases not matched to a gene: 10. CDR3 length equals 16 residues. This chain's CDR3 is CASRSMDRRNNSPLHF. CDR3 sequence (DNA): TGTGCCAGTAGATCTATGGACAGGAGAAATAATTCACCCCTCCACTTT.

The chain combines TRBV2 with TRBJ1-1; perhaps TRBD1 as D (5 bases). Germline V gene lookup returns CDR1 SNHLY and CDR2 FYNNEI. The CDR3 extends over 14 amino acids. V lost 6 bases and J 0 bases, leaving 11 bases between the germline ends. This CDR3 is CASSQTTVNTEAFF. The CDR3 coding sequence is TGTGCCAGCAGCCAGACGACAGTGAACACTGAAGCTTTCTTT.

This clone was seen a few times. This chain connects TRBV9 to TRBJ2-3; D is possibly TRBD1 (7 bases). From germline, CDR1 is SGDLS and CDR2 YYNGEE. This CDR3 contains 14 residues. V lost 4 bases and J 8 bases, leaving 17 bases between the germline ends. The CDR3 bases are TGTGCCAGCAGCCGCACCGGACAGGAGGGTACGCAGTATTTT. Amino acids: CASSRTGQEGTQYF.

The chain is built from TRBV29-1 and TRBJ1-2; 8 positions match TRBD1. Unmatched junction bases numbered 5, after V lost 4 bases and J lost 4 bases. The CDR3 runs to 13 residues. The germline gives CDR1 SQVTM, CDR2 ANQGSEA. The CDR3 reads CSVGAGGGYGYTF. CDR3 bases: TGCAGCGTTGGGGCAGGGGGCGGCTATGGCTACACCTTC.

The chain couples TRBV7-2 to TRBJ2-7, with a weak D call TRBD1 (5 bases). CDR3 length: 15 residues. Per the germline V gene, CDR1 is SGHTA and CDR2 is FQGNSA. With 2 bases removed from V and 4 bases from J, the gap between germline ends came to 15 bases. The CDR3 DNA follows: TGTGCCAGCAGCTTATTTGTTGGTGGGGCATACGAGCAGTACTTC. Protein product: CASSLFVGGAYEQYF.

The V gene is TRBV28, the J gene TRBJ1-6; D not resolved. Germline V gives CDR1 MDHEN, CDR2 SYDVKM. This CDR3 has 12 residues. Trimming took off 3 bases at V and 9 bases at J, with 6 bases between the two ends. The CDR3 loop reads CASSFRGSPLHF. The CDR3 DNA reads as TGTGCCAGCAGTTTTCGGGGTTCACCCCTCCACTTT.

The sample holds one count of this clone. The chain combines TRBV5-1 with TRBJ1-1; 8 nucleotides line up with TRBD1. V lost 5 bases and J lost 4; bases outside the gene matches: 7. Germline CDR1 is SGHRS and CDR2 is YFSETQ. The CDR3 runs 14 residues. The DNA of the CDR3 is TGCGCCAGCAGTCCCGGGACAGGTGCCACTGAAGCTTTCTTT. Translating it yields CASSPGTGATEAFF.

This sequence joins TRBV7-2 and TRBJ1-1; D is perhaps TRBD1 (6 bases). Germline V lookup: CDR1 SGHTA, CDR2 FQGNSA. Trimming took off 5 bases at V and 1 base at J, with 8 bases between the two ends. This CDR3 comprises 13 residues. The CDR3 sequence: CASSETGNTEAFF. The CDR3 DNA reads TGTGCCAGCAGCGAGACAGGGAACACTGAAGCTTTCTTT.

Concerning this clone itself: Other nucleotide sequences from this sample produce the same CDR3. The rearrangement joins TRBV5-5 to TRBJ1-2; D is ambiguous. The V and J ends lost 0 bases and 8 bases respectively, with 14 bases between them. Germline CDR1 and CDR2: SGHKS and YYEKEE (reference sequence). The CDR3 is 14 amino acids. In DNA form, the CDR3 reads TGTGCCAGCAGCTTGGATGCGGGAGTCGGGGGCTACACCTTC. Residues: CASSLDAGVGGYTF.

The V gene is TRBV18, the J gene TRBJ1-1; D is undetermined. Germline V gene lookup returns CDR1 KGHSH and CDR2 LQKENI. Trimming removed 6 bases from V and 5 bases from J, with 16 bases in between. The CDR3 consists of 14 residues. The CDR3 reads CASSRGTERTEAFF. As DNA, the CDR3 is TGTGCCAGCTCCCGGGGAACGGAGAGGACTGAAGCTTTCTTT.

The gene calls are TRBV5-1 and TRBJ2-5; 9 bases map to TRBD2. CDR1 SGHRS and CDR2 YFSETQ come from the germline V gene. J was trimmed by 4 bases and V by 1 base; bases with no gene match: 11. The CDR3 runs 17 residues. CDR3 sequence reads: CASSLLSGSSVGETQYF. DNA of the CDR3: TGCGCCAGCAGCTTGCTTAGCGGGAGCAGTGTAGGAGAGACCCAGTACTTC. Full variable domain (remainder filled in from reference TRBV5-1 and TRBJ2-5): KAGVTQTPRYLIKTRGQQVTLSCSPISGHRSVSWYQQTPGQGLQFLFEYFSETQRNKGNFPGRFSGRQFSNSRSEMNVSTLELGDSALYLCASSLLSGSSVGETQYFGPGTRLLVL.

This rearrangement joins TRBV10-1 to TRBJ1-2; 7 bases map to TRBD1. The CDR3 runs to 17 residues. CDR1 WNHNN and CDR2 SYGVQD come from the germline V gene (reference sequence). Trimming cost V 8 bases and J 3 bases; bases outside gene matches: 18. The CDR3 bases are TGCGCCAGCGGCGGACAGGCAGCTATAGGGCGACACTATGGCTACACCTTC. Encoded protein: CASGGQAAIGRHYGYTF.

The chain joins TRBV3-1 (or the pseudogene TRBV3-2) to TRBJ2-3, with D unclear. The CDR3 loop spans 13 amino acids. Trimming left V 4 bases short and J 6 bases short, with 11 bases between. Germline V gene sequence: CDR1 LGHDT, CDR2 YNNKEL (reference sequence). The CDR3 loop reads CASSRWSGDTQYF. CDR3 in DNA: TGTGCCAGCAGCCGTTGGTCCGGGGATACGCAGTATTTT.

The chain employs TRBV27 and TRBJ1-1, with D unresolved. Trimming removed 2 bases at V and 4 bases at J, with 11 bases between. Germline V gene sequence: CDR1 MNHEY, CDR2 SMNVEV (reference sequence). This CDR3 has 14 amino acids. CDR3 DNA: TGTGCCAGCAGTTTAGTGCTGGGCAGCACTGAAGCTTTCTTT. Its protein is CASSLVLGSTEAFF.

This clone came up once. The V gene is TRBV3-1 (or the pseudogene TRBV3-2), the J gene TRBJ2-5, with TRBD2 identical over 9 bases. Trimming took 1 base from V and 3 from J; bases not matched to a gene: 6. The CDR3 is 16 residues long. Germline V gene lookup returns CDR1 LGHDT and CDR2 YNNKEL (reference sequence). This chain's CDR3 is CASSQGTLAGEETQYF. The CDR3 DNA follows: TGTGCCAGCAGCCAAGGGACATTAGCGGGAGAAGAGACCCAGTACTTC.

This chain joins TRBV19 and TRBJ1-1; D unclear. Trimming stripped 5 bases from V and 2 bases from J, with 9 bases between. Germline CDR1 and CDR2: LNHDA and SQIVND (reference sequence). This CDR3 comprises 13 residues. CDR3 sequence: CASSARTNTEAFF. The CDR3 DNA is TGTGCCAGTAGTGCAAGGACTAACACTGAAGCTTTCTTT. Combining the CDR3 with reference TRBV19 and TRBJ1-1 gives the whole variable domain DGGITQSPKYLFRKEGQNVTLSCEQNLNHDAMYWYRQDPGQGLRLIYYSQIVNDFQKGDIAEGYSVSREKKESFPLTVTSAQKNPTAFYLCASSARTNTEAFFGQGTRLTVV.

The chain is built from TRBV18 and TRBJ1-2, with D possibly being TRBD1 (6 bases). CDR3 length: 15 residues. V lost 3 bases to trimming and J lost 5 bases, with 16 bases between them. Germline V gene sequence: CDR1 KGHSH, CDR2 LQKENI. In nucleotides, the CDR3 is TGTGCCAGCTCACCCACAGGGAGCGGACGGTATGGCTACACCTTC. Its translation is CASSPTGSGRYGYTF.

V gene TRBV6-5 combines with J gene TRBJ2-7; D gene ambiguous. The CDR3 totals 13 residues. CDR1 is MNHEY and CDR2 is SVGAGI in the germline V gene. The V gene lost 7 bases and the J gene lost 0 bases, with 10 bases spanning the gap. This CDR3 reads CASIKPGSYEQYF. The CDR3, as DNA: TGTGCCAGCATTAAACCCGGCTCCTACGAGCAGTACTTC.

This chain connects TRBV7-2 to TRBJ2-5; 9 bases are shared with TRBD2. The germline CDR1 and CDR2 sequences are SGHTA and FQGNSA. The length of the CDR3 is 15 residues. The V segment lost 6 bases and the J segment 5 bases; nucleotides outside the gene matches: 10. The CDR3 coding sequence is TGTGCCAGCAGGCAAAGCGGGGGGCGCGGGGAGACCCAGTACTTC. This translates into CASRQSGGRGETQYF.

This clone appeared a single time. This chain links TRBV19 with TRBJ2-1; 9 bases map to TRBD2. The CDR3 is 12 amino acids. Germline V gene data show CDR1 as LNHDA and CDR2 as SQIVND (reference sequence). The CDR3 bases are TGTGCATGTAGCGGGAGACCGACTGAGCAGTTCTTC. Its protein product is CACSGRPTEQFF.

This clone came up a few times. This rearrangement joins TRBV29-1 to TRBJ1-1, with 12 nucleotides matching TRBD1. This CDR3 is 14 amino acids long. Trimming removed 6 bases from V and 1 base from J; junction bases left unmatched: 3. Germline lookup yields CDR1 SQVTM and CDR2 ANQGSEA. The CDR3 coding sequence is TGCAGCGTCCGGGACAGGGGGCGGAACACTGAAGCTTTCTTT. This codes for CSVRDRGRNTEAFF.

This clone was counted a single time. The chain joins TRBV7-2 to TRBJ2-7; TRBD2 matches at 10 bases. V shed 5 bases and J 3 bases; nucleotides not matched to a gene: 7. The length of the CDR3 is 15 residues. The germline CDR1 and CDR2 sequences are SGHTA and FQGNSA. CDR3 nucleotide sequence: TGTGCCAGCAGCCGCCTAGCGGGAGTGGTCTACGAGCAGTACTTC. It yields the protein CASSRLAGVVYEQYF.

The chain combines TRBV11-2 with TRBJ2-1; TRBD1 aligns across 8 bases. Germline trimming cut 3 bases from V and 0 bases from J; bases unmatched to any gene: 1. This CDR3 has 15 residues. In germline, CDR1 is SGHAT, CDR2 FQNNGV. The CDR3 sequence: CASSFDRGSYNEQFF. Here the CDR3 DNA reads TGTGCCAGCAGCTTCGACAGGGGCTCCTACAATGAGCAGTTCTTC.